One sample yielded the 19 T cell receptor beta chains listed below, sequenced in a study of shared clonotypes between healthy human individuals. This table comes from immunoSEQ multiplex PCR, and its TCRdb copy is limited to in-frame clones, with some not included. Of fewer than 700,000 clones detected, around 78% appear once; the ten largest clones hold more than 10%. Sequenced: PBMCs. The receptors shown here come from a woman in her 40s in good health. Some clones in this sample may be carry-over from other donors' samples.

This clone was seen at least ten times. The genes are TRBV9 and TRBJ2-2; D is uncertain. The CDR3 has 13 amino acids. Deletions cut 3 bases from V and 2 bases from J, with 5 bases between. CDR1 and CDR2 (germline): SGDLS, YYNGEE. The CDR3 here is CASSATNTGELFF. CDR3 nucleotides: TGTGCCAGCAGCGCGACTAACACCGGGGAGCTGTTTTTT.

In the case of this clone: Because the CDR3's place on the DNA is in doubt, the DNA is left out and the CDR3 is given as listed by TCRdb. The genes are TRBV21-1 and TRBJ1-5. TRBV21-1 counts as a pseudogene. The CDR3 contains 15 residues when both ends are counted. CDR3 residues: CASNHWGDGNQPQHF.

The CDR3 DNA sequence: TGTGCCAGCAGTTTAAGTTTGGTCCTAGCGGGACCGGACTACAATGAGCAGTTCTTC. Translating gives CASSLSLVLAGPDYNEQFF. The chain has TRBV28 and TRBJ2-1; TRBD2 matches at 9 bases. This CDR3 comprises 19 residues. The V segment lost 2 bases and the J segment 3 bases; nucleotides outside the gene matches: 14. Germline CDR1 MDHEN, CDR2 SYDVKM.

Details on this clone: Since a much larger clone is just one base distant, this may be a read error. The CDR3 nucleotides are TGTGCCAGCAGGCCAGGGGGGGAAGGCGAACAACCCTACGAGCAGTACTTC. Protein: CASRPGGEGEQPYEQYF. V gene TRBV7-9 combines with J gene TRBJ2-7, with D possibly being TRBD1 or TRBD2 (7 bases each). The V end lost 6 bases, the J end lost 2 bases, and 23 bases lay between the germline ends. This CDR3 has 17 amino acids. From germline, CDR1 is SEHNR and CDR2 FQNEAQ (reference sequence). Together with reference TRBV7-9 and TRBJ2-7, the CDR3 gives the full variable domain: DTGVSQNPRHKITKRGQNVTFRCDPISEHNRLYWYRQTLGQGPEFLTYFQNEAQLEKSRLLSDRFSAERPKGSFSTLEIQRTEQGDSAMYLCASRPGGEGEQPYEQYFGPGTRLTVT.

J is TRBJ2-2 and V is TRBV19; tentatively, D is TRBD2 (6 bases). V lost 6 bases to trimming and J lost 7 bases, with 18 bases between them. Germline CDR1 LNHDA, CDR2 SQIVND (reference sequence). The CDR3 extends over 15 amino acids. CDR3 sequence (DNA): TGTGCCAGTAGAGTCGCGCGGGGAACCGGCGGGGAGCTGTTTTTT. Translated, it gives CASRVARGTGGELFF.

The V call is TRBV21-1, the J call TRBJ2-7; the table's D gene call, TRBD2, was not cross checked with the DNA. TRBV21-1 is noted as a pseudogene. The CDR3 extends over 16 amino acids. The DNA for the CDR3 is TGTGCCAGCAGCCCCCGGGGACTAGCGGGACCCTACGAGCAGTACTTC. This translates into CASSPRGLAGPYEQYF.

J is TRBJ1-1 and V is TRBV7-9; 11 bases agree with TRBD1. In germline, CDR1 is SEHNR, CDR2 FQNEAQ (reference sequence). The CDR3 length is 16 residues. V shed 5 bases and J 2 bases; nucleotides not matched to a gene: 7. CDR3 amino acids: CASSAWGQGVNTEAFF. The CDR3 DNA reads TGTGCCAGCAGCGCTTGGGGACAGGGGGTAAACACTGAAGCTTTCTTT.

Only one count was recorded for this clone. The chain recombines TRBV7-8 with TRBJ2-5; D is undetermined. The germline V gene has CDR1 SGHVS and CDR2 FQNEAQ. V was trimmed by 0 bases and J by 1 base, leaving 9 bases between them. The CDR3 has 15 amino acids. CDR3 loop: CASSLASAGQETQYF. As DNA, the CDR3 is TGTGCCAGCAGCTTAGCAAGCGCAGGCCAAGAGACCCAGTACTTC. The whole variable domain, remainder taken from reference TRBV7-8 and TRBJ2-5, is GAGVSQSPRYKVAKRGQDVALRCDPISGHVSLFWYQQALGQGPEFLTYFQNEAQLDKSGLPSDRFFAERPEGSVSTLKIQRTQQEDSAVYLCASSLASAGQETQYFGPGTRLLVL.

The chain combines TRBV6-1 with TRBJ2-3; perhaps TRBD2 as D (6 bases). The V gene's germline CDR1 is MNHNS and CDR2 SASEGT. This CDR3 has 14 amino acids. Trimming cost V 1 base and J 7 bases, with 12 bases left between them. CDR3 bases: TGTGCCAGCAGTGAAGTCTTAGCGGTAAATACGCAGTATTTT. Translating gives CASSEVLAVNTQYF.

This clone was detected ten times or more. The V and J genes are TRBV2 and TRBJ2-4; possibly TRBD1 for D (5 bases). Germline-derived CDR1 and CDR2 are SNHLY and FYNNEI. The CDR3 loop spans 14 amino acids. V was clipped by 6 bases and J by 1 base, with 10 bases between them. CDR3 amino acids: CASRAGSAKNIQYF. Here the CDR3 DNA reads TGTGCCAGCAGGGCAGGGTCGGCCAAAAACATTCAGTACTTC.

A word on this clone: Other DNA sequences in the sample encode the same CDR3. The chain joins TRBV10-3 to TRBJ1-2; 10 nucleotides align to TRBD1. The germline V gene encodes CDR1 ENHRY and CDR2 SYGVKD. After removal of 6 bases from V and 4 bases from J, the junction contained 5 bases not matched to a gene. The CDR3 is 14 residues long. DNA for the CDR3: TGTGCCATCAGAGGACAGGGGGAATCCTATGGCTACACCTTC. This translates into CAIRGQGESYGYTF.

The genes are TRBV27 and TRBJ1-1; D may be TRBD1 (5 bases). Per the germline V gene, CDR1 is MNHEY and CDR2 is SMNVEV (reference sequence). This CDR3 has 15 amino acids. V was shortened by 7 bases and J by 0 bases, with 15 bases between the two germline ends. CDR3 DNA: TGTGCCAGCACCCGCCCCTCAGGGATGAACACTGAAGCTTTCTTT. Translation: CASTRPSGMNTEAFF.

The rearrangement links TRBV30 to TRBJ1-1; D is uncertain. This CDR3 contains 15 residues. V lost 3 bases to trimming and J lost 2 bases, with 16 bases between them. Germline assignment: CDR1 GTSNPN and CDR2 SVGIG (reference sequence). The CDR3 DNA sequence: TGTGCCTGGAGCCCGGGCCTTGCCCTCAACACTGAAGCTTTCTTT. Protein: CAWSPGLALNTEAFF.

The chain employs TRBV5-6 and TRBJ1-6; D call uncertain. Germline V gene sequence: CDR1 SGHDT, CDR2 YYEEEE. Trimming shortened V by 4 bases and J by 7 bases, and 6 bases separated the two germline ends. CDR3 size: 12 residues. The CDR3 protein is CASSLENSPLHF. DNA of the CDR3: TGTGCCAGCAGCCTGGAAAATTCACCCCTCCACTTT.

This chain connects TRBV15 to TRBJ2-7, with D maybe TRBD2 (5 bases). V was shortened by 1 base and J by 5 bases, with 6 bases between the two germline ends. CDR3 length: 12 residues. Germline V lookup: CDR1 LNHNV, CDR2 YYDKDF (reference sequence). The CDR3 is CATSRAGDEQYF. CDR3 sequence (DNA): TGTGCCACCAGCAGAGCCGGGGACGAGCAGTACTTC.

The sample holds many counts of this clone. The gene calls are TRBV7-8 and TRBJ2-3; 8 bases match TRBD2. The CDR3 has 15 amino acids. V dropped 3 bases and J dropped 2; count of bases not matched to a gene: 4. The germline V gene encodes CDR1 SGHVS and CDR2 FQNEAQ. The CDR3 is CASSLAGGITDTQYF. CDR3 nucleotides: TGTGCCAGCAGCTTGGCGGGGGGAATCACAGATACGCAGTATTTT.

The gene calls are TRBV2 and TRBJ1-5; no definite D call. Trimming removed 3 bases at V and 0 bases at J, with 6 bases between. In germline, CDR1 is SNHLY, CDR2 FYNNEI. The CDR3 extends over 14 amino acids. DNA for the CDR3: TGTGCCAGCAGTGATAGGGCTAGCAATCAGCCCCAGCATTTT. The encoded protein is CASSDRASNQPQHF.

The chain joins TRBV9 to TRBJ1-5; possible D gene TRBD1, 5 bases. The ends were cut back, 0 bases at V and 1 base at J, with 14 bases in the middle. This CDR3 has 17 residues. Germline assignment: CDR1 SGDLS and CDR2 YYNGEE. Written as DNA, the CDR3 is TGTGCCAGCAGCGTAGTTGGTTGGGGGGTCAGCAATCAGCCCCAGCATTTT. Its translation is CASSVVGWGVSNQPQHF.

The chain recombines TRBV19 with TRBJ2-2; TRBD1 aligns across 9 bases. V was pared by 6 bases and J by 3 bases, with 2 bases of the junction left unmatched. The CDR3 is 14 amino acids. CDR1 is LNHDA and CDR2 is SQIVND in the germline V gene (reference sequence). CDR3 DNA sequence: TGTGCCAGTAGCGACAGGGGGGACACCGGGGAGCTGTTTTTT. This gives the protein CASSDRGDTGELFF.